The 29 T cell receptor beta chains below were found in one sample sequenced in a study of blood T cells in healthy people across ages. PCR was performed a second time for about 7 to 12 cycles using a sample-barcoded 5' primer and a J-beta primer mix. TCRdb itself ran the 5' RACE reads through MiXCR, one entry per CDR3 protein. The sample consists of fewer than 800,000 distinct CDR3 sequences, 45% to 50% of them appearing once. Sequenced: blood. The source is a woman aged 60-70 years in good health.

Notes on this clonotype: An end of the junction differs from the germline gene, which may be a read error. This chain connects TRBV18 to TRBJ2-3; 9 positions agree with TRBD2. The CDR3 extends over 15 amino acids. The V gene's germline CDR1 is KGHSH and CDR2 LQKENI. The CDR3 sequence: CASSPEAGGEDTQYF. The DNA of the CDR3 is TGTGCCAGCTCACCAGAAGCGGGAGGTGAAGATACACAGTATTTT.

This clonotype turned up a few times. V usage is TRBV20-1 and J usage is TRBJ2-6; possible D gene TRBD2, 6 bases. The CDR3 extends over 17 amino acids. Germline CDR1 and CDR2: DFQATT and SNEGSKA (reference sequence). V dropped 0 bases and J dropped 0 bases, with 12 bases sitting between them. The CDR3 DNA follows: TGCAGTGCTAGAGATCGAATCGGGGGCTCTGGGGCCAACGTCCTGACTTTC. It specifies CSARDRIGGSGANVLTF.

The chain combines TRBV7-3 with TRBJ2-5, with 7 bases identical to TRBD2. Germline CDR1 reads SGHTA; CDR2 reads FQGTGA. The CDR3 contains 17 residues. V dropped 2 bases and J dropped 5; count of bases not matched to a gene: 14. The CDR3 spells CASSLAGGRRGRETQYF. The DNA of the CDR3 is TGTGCCAGCAGCTTAGCGGGCGGGAGACGCGGAAGGGAGACCCAGTACTTC. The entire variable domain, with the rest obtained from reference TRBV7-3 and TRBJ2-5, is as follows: GAGVSQTPSNKVTEKGKYVELRCDPISGHTALYWYRQSLGQGPEFLIYFQGTGAADDSGLPNDRFFAVRPEGSVSTLKIQRTERGDSAVYLCASSLAGGRRGRETQYFGPGTRLLVL.

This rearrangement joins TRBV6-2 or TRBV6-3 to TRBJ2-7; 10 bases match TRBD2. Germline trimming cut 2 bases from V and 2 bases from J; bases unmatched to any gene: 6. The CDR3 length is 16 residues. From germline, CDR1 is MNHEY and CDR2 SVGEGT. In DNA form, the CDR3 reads TGTGCCAGCAGTTACAGACTAGCGGGCATGACCTACGAGCAGTACTTC. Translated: CASSYRLAGMTYEQYF.

This CDR3 is CASSQLRGATYNEQFF. The CDR3 DNA sequence: TGTGCCAGCAGCCAGCTGCGAGGGGCCACCTACAATGAGCAGTTCTTC. This chain links TRBV4-2 with TRBJ2-1; D possibly uses TRBD1 or TRBD2 (5 bases each). This CDR3 is 16 amino acids long. The germline V and J ends were trimmed by 3 bases and 2 bases, with 14 bases remaining between them. CDR1 is LGHNA and CDR2 is YNFKEQ in the germline V gene.

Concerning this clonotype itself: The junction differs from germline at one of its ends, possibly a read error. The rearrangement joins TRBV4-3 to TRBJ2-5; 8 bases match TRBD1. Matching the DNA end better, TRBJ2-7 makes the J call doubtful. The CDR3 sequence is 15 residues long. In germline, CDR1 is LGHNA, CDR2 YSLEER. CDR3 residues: CTSSQDRGLSYEQYF. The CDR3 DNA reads TGCACCAGCAGCCAAGACAGGGGCCTGTCCTACGAGCAGTACTTC.

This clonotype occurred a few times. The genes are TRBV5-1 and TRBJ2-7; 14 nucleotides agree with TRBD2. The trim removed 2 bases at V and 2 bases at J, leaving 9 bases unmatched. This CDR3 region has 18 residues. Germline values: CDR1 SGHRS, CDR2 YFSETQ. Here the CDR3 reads CASSLWPGTSGGTYEQYF. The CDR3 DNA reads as TGCGCCAGCAGCTTATGGCCCGGGACTAGCGGGGGAACCTACGAGCAGTACTTC.

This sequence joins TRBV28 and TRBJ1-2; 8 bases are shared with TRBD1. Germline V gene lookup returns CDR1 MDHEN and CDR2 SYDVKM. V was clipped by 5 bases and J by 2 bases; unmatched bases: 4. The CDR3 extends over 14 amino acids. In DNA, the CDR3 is TGTGCCAGCAGTCCGCAGGGGGCCAACTATGGCTACACCTTC. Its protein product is CASSPQGANYGYTF.

CDR3 residues: CASSSSRNTDTQYF. CDR3 in DNA: TGTGCCAGCAGTTCAAGCCGGAACACAGATACGCAGTATTTT. The chain recombines TRBV28 with TRBJ2-3, with D unresolved. Per germline, CDR1 MDHEN and CDR2 SYDVKM. The CDR3 is made up of 14 amino acids. The V end was cut by 4 bases, the J end by 2 bases, with 10 bases between.

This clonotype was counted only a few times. The CDR3 DNA reads TGTGCCAGCATTAACATACAGGACCGGCGGGGCTACACCTTC. Amino acid sequence: CASINIQDRRGYTF. The J gene is TRBJ1-2, the V gene TRBV6-5; tentatively, D is TRBD1 (5 bases). CDR1 and CDR2 from the germline V gene are MNHEY and SVGAGI. Trimming left V 7 bases short and J 8 bases short, with 20 bases between. The CDR3 contains 14 residues.

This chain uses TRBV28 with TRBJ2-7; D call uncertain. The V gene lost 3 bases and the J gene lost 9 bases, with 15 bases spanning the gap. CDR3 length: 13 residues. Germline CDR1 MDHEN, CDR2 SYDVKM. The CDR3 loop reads CASSFGRTFGQYF. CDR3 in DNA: TGTGCCAGCAGTTTTGGACGAACCTTCGGGCAGTACTTC.

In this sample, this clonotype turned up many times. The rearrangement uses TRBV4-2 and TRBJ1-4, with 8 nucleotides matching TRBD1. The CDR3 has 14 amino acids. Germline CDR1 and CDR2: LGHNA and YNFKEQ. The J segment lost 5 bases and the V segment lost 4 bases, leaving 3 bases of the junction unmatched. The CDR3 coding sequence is TGTGCCAGCAGCCCCAGACAGGGGAATGAAAAACTGTTTTTT. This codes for CASSPRQGNEKLFF.

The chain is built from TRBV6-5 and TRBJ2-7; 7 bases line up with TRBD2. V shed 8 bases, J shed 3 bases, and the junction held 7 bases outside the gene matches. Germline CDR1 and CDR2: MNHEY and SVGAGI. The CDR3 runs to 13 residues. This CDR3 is CASQGLLNYEQYF. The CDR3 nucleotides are TGTGCCAGCCAGGGACTACTCAACTACGAGCAGTACTTC.

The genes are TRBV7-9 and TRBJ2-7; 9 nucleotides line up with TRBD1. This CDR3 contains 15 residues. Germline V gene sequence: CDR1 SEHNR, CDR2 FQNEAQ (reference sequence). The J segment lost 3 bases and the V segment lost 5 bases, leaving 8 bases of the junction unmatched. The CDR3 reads CASSRGTGNHYEQYF. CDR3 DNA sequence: TGTGCCAGCAGCAGGGGGACAGGGAATCACTACGAGCAGTACTTC.

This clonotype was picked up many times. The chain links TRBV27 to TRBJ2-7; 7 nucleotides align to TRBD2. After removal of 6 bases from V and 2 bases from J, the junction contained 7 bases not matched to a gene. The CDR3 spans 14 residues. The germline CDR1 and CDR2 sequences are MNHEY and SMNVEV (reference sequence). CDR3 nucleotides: TGTGCCAGCAGCTTTGGGGCGGGGGCCTACGAGCAGTACTTC. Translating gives CASSFGAGAYEQYF.

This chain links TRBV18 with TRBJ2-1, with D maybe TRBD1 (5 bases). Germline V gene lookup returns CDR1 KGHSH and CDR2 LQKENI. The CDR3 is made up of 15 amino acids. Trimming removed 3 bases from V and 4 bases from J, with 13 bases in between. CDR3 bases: TGTGCCAGCTCACCCGACAGACCCCCTTACAATGAGCAGTTCTTC. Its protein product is CASSPDRPPYNEQFF.

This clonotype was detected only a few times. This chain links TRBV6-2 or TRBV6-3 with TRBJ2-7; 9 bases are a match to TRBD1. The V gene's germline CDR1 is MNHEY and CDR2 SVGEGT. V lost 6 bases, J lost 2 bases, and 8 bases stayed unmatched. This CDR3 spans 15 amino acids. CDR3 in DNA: TGTGCCAGCAGGGAGGACAGGGGCTACCCCTACGAGCAGTACTTC. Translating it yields CASREDRGYPYEQYF.

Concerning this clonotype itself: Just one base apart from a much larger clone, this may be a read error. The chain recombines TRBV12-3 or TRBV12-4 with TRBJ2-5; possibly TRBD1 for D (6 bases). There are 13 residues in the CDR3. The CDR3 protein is CASSEQGGETPYF. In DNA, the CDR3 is TGTGCCAGCAGTGAACAGGGTGGAGAGACCCCGTACTTC.

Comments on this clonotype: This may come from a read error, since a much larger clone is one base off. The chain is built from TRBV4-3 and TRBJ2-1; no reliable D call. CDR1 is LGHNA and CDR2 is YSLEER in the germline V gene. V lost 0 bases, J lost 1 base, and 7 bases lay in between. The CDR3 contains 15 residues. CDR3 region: CASSQDQSSYNEQFF. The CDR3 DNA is TGCGCCAGCAGCCAAGATCAATCTTCCTACAATGAGCAGTTCTTC.

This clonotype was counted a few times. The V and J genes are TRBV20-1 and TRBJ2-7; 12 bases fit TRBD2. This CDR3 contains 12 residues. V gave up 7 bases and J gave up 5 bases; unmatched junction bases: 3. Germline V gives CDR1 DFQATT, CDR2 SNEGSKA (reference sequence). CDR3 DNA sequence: TGCAGTGTGCTAGCGGGAGGGAACGAGCAGTACTTC. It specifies CSVLAGGNEQYF.

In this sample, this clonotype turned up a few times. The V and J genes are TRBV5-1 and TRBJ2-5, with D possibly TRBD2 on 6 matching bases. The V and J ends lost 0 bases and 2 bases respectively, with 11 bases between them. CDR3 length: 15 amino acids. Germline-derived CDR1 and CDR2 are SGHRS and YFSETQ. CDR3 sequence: CASSLVSGVQETQYF. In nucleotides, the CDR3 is TGCGCCAGCAGCTTGGTATCGGGGGTACAAGAGACCCAGTACTTC.

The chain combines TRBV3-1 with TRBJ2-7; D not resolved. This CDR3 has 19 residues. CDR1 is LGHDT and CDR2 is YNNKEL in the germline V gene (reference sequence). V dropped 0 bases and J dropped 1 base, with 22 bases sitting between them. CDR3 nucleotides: TGTGCCAGCAGCCAAGATAACCCGGCCGAGCGAGAATCATCCTACGAGCAGTACTTC. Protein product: CASSQDNPAERESSYEQYF.

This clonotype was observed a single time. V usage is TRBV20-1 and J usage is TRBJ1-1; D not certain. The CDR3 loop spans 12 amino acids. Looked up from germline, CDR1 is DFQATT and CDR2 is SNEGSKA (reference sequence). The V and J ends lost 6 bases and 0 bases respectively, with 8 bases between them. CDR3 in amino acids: CSADQMNTEAFF. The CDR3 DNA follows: TGCAGTGCGGACCAGATGAACACTGAAGCTTTCTTT.

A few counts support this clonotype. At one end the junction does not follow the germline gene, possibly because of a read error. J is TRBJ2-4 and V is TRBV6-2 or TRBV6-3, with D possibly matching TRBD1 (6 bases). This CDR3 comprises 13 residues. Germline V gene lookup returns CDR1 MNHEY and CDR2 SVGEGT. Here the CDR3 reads CASSYYRENIQYF. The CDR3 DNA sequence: TGTGCCAGCAGCTACTACAGGGAAAACATTCAGTACTTC.

The CDR3 is CSARDIPLAGTNEQFF. The CDR3 DNA sequence: TGCAGTGCTAGAGACATCCCCCTAGCGGGTACAAATGAGCAGTTCTTC. The chain recombines TRBV20-1 with TRBJ2-1, with 8 bases matching TRBD2. With 0 bases clipped from V and 7 bases from J, the junction kept 11 bases outside the gene matches. The CDR3 extends over 16 amino acids. Germline assignment: CDR1 DFQATT and CDR2 SNEGSKA (reference sequence).

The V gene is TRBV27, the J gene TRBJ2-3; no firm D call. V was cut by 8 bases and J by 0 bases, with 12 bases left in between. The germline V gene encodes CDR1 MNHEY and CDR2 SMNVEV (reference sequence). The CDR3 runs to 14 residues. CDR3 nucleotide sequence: TGTGCCAGCGCAGGCGGACGGAGCACAGATACGCAGTATTTT. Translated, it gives CASAGGRSTDTQYF.

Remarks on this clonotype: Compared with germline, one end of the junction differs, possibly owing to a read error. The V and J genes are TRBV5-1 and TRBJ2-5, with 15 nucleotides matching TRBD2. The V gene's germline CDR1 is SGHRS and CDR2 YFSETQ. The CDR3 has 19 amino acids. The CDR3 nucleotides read TGCGCCGGCAGCTTGCGGGGACTAGCGGGAGGAACGTACCAAGAGACCCAGTACTTC. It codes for CAGSLRGLAGGTYQETQYF.

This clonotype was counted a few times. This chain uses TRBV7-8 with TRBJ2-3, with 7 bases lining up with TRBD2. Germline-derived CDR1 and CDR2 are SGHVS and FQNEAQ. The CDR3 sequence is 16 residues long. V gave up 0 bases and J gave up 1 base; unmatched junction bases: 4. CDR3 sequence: CASSLAGGTGTDTQYF. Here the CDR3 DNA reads TGTGCCAGCAGCTTAGCGGGAGGGACCGGCACAGATACGCAGTATTTT.

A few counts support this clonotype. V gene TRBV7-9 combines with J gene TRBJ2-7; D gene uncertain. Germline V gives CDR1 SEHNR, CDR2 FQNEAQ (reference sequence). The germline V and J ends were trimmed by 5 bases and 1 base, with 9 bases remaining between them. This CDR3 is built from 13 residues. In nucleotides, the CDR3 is TGTGCCAGCAGCCCCGTTGGGTCCTACGAGCAGTACTTC. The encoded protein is CASSPVGSYEQYF.